These 9 T cell receptor beta chains share one sample of origin, sequenced in a study of blood T cells in healthy people across ages. The authors ran a second PCR of about 6 to 11 cycles using a sample-barcoded 5' primer and a J-beta primer mix. MiXCR, run by TCRdb on the 5' RACE reads, gives a single entry per CDR3 protein. The data contain fewer than 2 million distinct CDR3 sequences, about two fifths of them singletons. Material for sequencing was blood. The receptor source for this set is a human donor in good health.

The sample holds many counts of this clonotype. The chain is built from TRBV29-1 and TRBJ2-1; D assignment may be TRBD1 or TRBD2 (5 bases each). This CDR3 spans 15 amino acids. Trimming pared 4 bases from V and 1 base from J, leaving 14 bases between. Germline V gives CDR1 SQVTM, CDR2 ANQGSEA. CDR3: CSVGPLGVSYNEQFF. CDR3 coding DNA: TGCAGCGTTGGGCCACTGGGGGTTTCCTACAATGAGCAGTTCTTC.

In DNA, the CDR3 is TGCAGCGCCACGGGACACAAAAACGCTAATGAGCAGTACTTC. Translation gives CSATGHKNANEQYF. The chain recombines TRBV29-1 with TRBJ2-5; possible D gene TRBD1, 6 bases. Trimming left V 7 bases short and J 11 bases short, with 26 bases between. This CDR3 spans 14 amino acids. Germline V gives CDR1 SQVTM, CDR2 ANQGSEA.

The CDR3 region is CASRETAYEQYF. The DNA for the CDR3 is TGTGCCAGCAGAGAGACCGCCTACGAGCAGTACTTC. The V call is TRBV6-2 or TRBV6-3, the J call TRBJ2-5; D uncertain. The J call may not be correct, given that the DNA end is closer to TRBJ2-7. CDR1 MNHEY and CDR2 SVGEGT come from the germline V gene. The CDR3 is 12 residues long.

This clonotype came up a few times. The chain combines TRBV20-1 with TRBJ2-7; 8 positions match TRBD2. The CDR3 loop spans 17 amino acids. Trimming at V came to 4 bases and at J to 3 bases, leaving 17 bases not matched to a gene. CDR1 is DFQATT and CDR2 is SNEGSKA in the germline V gene (reference sequence). As DNA, the CDR3 is TGCAGTGCTACCTCGCGAAGAGGGGCGGGGGGTATCTACGAGCAGTACTTC. As protein: CSATSRRGAGGIYEQYF.

This clonotype was counted between two and nine times. The genes are TRBV7-2 and TRBJ2-1; 7 nucleotides match TRBD2. The V gene end was trimmed by 5 bases and the J gene end by 9 bases; junction bases not matched to a gene: 7. CDR1 and CDR2 from the germline V gene are SGHTA and FQGNSA. The CDR3 runs 13 residues. This CDR3 reads CASSPTSDGEQFF. In DNA, the CDR3 is TGTGCCAGCAGCCCAACTAGCGACGGTGAGCAGTTCTTC.

The gene calls are TRBV29-1 and TRBJ1-2, with a weak D call TRBD1 (6 bases). Trimming took 7 bases from V and 8 from J, leaving 14 bases between them. Germline V gene data show CDR1 as SQVTM and CDR2 as ANQGSEA. There are 11 residues in the CDR3. CDR3: CSGLTGQGYTF. The CDR3 coding sequence is TGCAGCGGCTTGACAGGACAAGGCTACACCTTC.

This clonotype was seen only a few times. The chain carries TRBV4-2 and TRBJ2-4; no clear D gene. V was clipped by 7 bases and J by 13 bases, with 26 bases between them. This CDR3 is 15 amino acids long. Germline V CDR1 and CDR2: LGHNA, YNFKEQ. The CDR3, as DNA: TGTGCCAGCAACCTGAACCCCAGTCCCGGGTTGGAGCAGTACTTC. Translation: CASNLNPSPGLEQYF.

The rearrangement uses TRBV20-1 and TRBJ2-3; TRBD2 aligns across 8 bases. CDR3 length equals 14 residues. From germline, CDR1 is DFQATT and CDR2 SNEGSKA (reference sequence). The trim removed 5 bases at V and 7 bases at J, leaving 11 bases unmatched. This chain's CDR3 is CSAHKRTSLYTQYF. DNA for the CDR3: TGCAGTGCTCACAAAAGGACTAGCTTGTATACGCAGTATTTT.

The CDR3 region is CASSSPRLFTDTQYF. CDR3 sequence (DNA): TGTGCCAGCAGCTCCCCCAGGCTGTTCACAGATACGCAGTATTTT. The rearrangement joins TRBV7-9 to TRBJ2-3; D not resolved. The CDR3 runs 15 residues. The V gene lost 4 bases and the J gene lost 2 bases, with 13 bases spanning the gap. Looked up from germline, CDR1 is SEHNR and CDR2 is FQNEAQ (reference sequence).